This TCR beta chain was sequenced for a study of blood T cells in healthy people across ages. This clonotype has more than one count but fewer than ten. Sample-barcoded 5' priming and a J-beta primer mix drove a second PCR of about 6 to 12 cycles. MiXCR, run by TCRdb on the 5' RACE reads, gives a single entry per CDR3 protein. Of about 1,500,000 distinct CDR3 sequences listed, 35% to 45% are singletons. The CDR3 is 16 amino acids. Germline V CDR1 and CDR2: SEHNR, FQNEAQ (reference sequence). Germline trimming cut 3 bases from V and 1 base from J; bases unmatched to any gene: 6. This TCR was recovered from a young woman in good health. The chain joins TRBV7-9 to TRBJ2-3; 8 bases agree with TRBD2. Input material: blood. The CDR3 DNA reads as TGTGCCAGCAGCTTGTCACGGGGGGGCGGCACAGATACGCAGTATTTT. Its translation: CASSLSRGGGTDTQYF.